This T cell receptor (beta chain) emerged from a study of blood T cells in healthy people across ages. For the study at large: Per every two T cells, about one barcoded beta molecule was captured by template switching. Points from the study as a whole: Lack of knowledge of donor CMV status possibly confounded expanded clonotype changes.

Note on this clonotype: Its specificity is not known.

Primed by a sample-barcoded 5' primer and a J-beta primer mix, a second PCR proceeded for about 6 to 12 cycles. Via MiXCR, TCRdb re-called the 5' RACE reads, giving one row per CDR3 protein. The sample includes some 1.8 million distinct CDR3 sequences, roughly two fifths of them seen just once. The extraction recovered at least 5 micrograms of total RNA per sample. The TCR sequence derives from a human donor in good health. Material for sequencing was blood.

CDR3 nucleotides: TGCAGCGTTGAAGTTGGTGGCGGGGAAGAGACCCAGTACTTC. Translated: CSVEVGGGEETQYF. The chain joins TRBV29-1 to TRBJ2-5; D is possibly TRBD2 (6 bases). V lost 1 base and J lost 3, with 12 bases in between. CDR1 SQVTM and CDR2 ANQGSEA come from the germline V gene. The CDR3 extends over 14 amino acids. Full variable domain (outside the CDR3, taken from reference TRBV29-1 and TRBJ2-5): SAVISQKPSRDICQRGTSLTIQCQVDSQVTMMFWYRQQPGQSLTLIATANQGSEATYESGFVIDKFPISRPNLTFSTLTVSNMSPEDSSIYLCSVEVGGGEETQYFGPGTRLLVL.